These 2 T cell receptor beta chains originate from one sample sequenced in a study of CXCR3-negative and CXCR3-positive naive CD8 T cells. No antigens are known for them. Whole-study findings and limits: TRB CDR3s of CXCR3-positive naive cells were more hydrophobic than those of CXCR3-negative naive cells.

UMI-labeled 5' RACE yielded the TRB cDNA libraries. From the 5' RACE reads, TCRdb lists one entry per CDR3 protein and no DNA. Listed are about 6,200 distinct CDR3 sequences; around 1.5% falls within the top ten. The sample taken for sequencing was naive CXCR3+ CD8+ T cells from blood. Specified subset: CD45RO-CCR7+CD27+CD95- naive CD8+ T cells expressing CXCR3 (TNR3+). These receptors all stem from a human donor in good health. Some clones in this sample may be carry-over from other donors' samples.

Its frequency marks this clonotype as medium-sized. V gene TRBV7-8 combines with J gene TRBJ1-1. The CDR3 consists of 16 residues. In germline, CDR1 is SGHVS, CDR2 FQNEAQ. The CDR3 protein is CASSLREAGFYAEAFF.

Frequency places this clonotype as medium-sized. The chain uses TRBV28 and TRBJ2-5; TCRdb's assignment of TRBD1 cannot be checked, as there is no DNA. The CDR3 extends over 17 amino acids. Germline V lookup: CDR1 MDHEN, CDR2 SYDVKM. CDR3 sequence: CASSPRPVGEGGETQYF.